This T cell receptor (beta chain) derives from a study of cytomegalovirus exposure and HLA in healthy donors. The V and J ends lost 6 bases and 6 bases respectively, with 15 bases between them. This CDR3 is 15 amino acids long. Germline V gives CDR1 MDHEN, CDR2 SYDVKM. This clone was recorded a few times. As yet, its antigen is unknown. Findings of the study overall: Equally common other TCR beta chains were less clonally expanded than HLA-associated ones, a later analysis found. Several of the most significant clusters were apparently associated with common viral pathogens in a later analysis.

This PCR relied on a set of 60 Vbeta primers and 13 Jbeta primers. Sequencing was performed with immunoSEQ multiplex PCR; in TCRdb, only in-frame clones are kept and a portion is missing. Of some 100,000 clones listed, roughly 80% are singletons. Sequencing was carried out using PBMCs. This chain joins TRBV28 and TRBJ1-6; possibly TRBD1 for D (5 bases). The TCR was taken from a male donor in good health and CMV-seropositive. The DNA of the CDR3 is TGTGCCAGCAGCCCTAGGAGGGGCGTTAATTCACCCCTCCACTTT. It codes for CASSPRRGVNSPLHF.